The entry below gives a single T cell receptor (beta chain) sequence along with its context. The PCR ran on 60 Vbeta and 13 Jbeta primers. TCRdb keeps only in-frame clones here, not all; method: immunoSEQ multiplex PCR. Of over 150,000 clones listed, 70% to 80% are singletons. CDR1 and CDR2 from the germline V gene are SGHAT and FQNNGV. The CDR3 is 19 amino acids. V lost 4 bases, J lost 1 base, and 23 bases lay in between. The data originate from a study of cytomegalovirus exposure and HLA in healthy donors. This receptor was taken from a man younger than 40 in good health and CMV-seropositive. This chain links TRBV11-2 with TRBJ2-1; possibly TRBD2 for D (7 bases). Sequenced sample: PBMCs. The CDR3 here is CASSSYPGGLASSYNEQFF. DNA of the CDR3: TGTGCCAGCAGCTCATACCCCGGGGGGCTGGCTAGTTCCTACAATGAGCAGTTCTTC.